These 30 T cell receptor beta chains originate from one sample sequenced in a study of blood T cells in healthy people across ages. A sample-barcoded 5' primer and a J-beta primer mix were used in a second PCR of roughly 7 to 11 cycles. TCRdb reprocessed the 5' RACE reads with MiXCR, giving one entry per CDR3 protein. The table records roughly 720,000 distinct CDR3 sequences, about 53% of them present only once. The sequenced material came from blood. The source is a man older than 75 in good health.

This clonotype occurred once. The chain has TRBV2 and TRBJ2-7; no firm D call. V dropped 2 bases and J dropped 3 bases, with 8 bases sitting between them. Per the germline V gene, CDR1 is SNHLY and CDR2 is FYNNEI. This CDR3 has 13 amino acids. The CDR3 DNA reads TGTGCCAGCAGTGAACCACCAATCTACGAGCAGTACTTC. Translating it yields CASSEPPIYEQYF.

The rearrangement uses TRBV2 and TRBJ2-1; 10 nucleotides align to TRBD2. With V trimmed by 7 bases and J by 10 bases, 10 bases remained unmatched. CDR1 is SNHLY, CDR2 FYNNEI, per germline. CDR3 length equals 14 residues. CDR3 DNA sequence: TGTGCCAGCACCGGGGCTAGCGGGAGCGGCGAGCAGTTCTTC. Translated, it gives CASTGASGSGEQFF.

The chain carries TRBV5-1 and TRBJ2-1, with 9 bases identical to TRBD1. The V gene end was trimmed by 4 bases and the J gene end by 4 bases; junction bases not matched to a gene: 6. The length of the CDR3 is 15 residues. Germline V gene sequence: CDR1 SGHRS, CDR2 YFSETQ. CDR3 nucleotides: TGCGCCAGCAGCCCGCCCGGGACAGGGTACAATGAGCAGTTCTTC. It encodes CASSPPGTGYNEQFF.

This clonotype turned up a few times. CDR3 in DNA: TGTGCCAGCAGCTGGACTCGGGACAGGGTGAGCGCTGGCTACACCTTC. Protein sequence: CASSWTRDRVSAGYTF. The V and J genes are TRBV5-5 and TRBJ1-2; 9 nucleotides line up with TRBD1. Germline-derived CDR1 and CDR2 are SGHKS and YYEKEE (reference sequence). The length of the CDR3 is 16 residues. The V gene end was trimmed by 3 bases and the J gene end by 7 bases; junction bases not matched to a gene: 13. Drawing the rest from reference TRBV5-5 and TRBJ1-2, the complete variable domain is DAGVTQSPTHLIKTRGQQVTLRCSPISGHKSVSWYQQVLGQGPQFIFQYYEKEERGRGNFPDRFSARQFPNYSSELNVNALLLGDSALYLCASSWTRDRVSAGYTFGSGTRLTVV.

The chain is built from TRBV6-1 and TRBJ2-5; 8 positions match TRBD2. This CDR3 comprises 16 residues. V lost 6 bases, J lost 2 bases, and 11 bases stayed unmatched. CDR1 is MNHNS, CDR2 SASEGT, per germline. The CDR3 loop reads CASRTPTSGEQETQYF. In DNA form, the CDR3 reads TGTGCCAGCAGGACCCCCACTAGCGGAGAACAAGAGACCCAGTACTTC.

This chain connects TRBV20-1 to TRBJ2-1; 8 positions match TRBD1. Looked up from germline, CDR1 is DFQATT and CDR2 is SNEGSKA (reference sequence). Unmatched junction bases numbered 1, after V lost 3 bases and J lost 9 bases. The CDR3 runs to 11 residues. In DNA, the CDR3 is TGCAGTGCTAGGGGGACAGGTGAGCAGTTCTTC. It translates to CSARGTGEQFF.

This CDR3 is CASSQQGTETYEQYF. As DNA, the CDR3 is TGTGCCAGCAGCCAGCAGGGGACGGAGACCTACGAGCAGTACTTC. This chain connects TRBV27 to TRBJ2-7; tentative D call: TRBD1 (6 bases). Trimming left V 6 bases short and J 2 bases short, with 17 bases between. CDR1 MNHEY and CDR2 SMNVEV come from the germline V gene (reference sequence). The length of the CDR3 is 15 residues.

CDR3: CANHAWASGDNEQFF. The CDR3 nucleotides read TGTGCCAACCATGCCTGGGCTAGCGGAGACAATGAGCAGTTCTTC. The J gene is TRBJ2-1, the V gene TRBV7-9, with 7 bases that match TRBD2. Trimming took 10 bases from V and 5 from J; bases not matched to a gene: 14. Germline V gives CDR1 SEHNR, CDR2 FQNEAQ (reference sequence). The CDR3 runs 15 residues.

This sequence joins TRBV2 and TRBJ1-2; 8 bases map to TRBD1. The germline V gene has CDR1 SNHLY and CDR2 FYNNEI. The CDR3 has 12 residues. The trim removed 2 bases at V and 8 bases at J, leaving 1 base unmatched. This CDR3 is CASSEQGAGYTF. The CDR3 DNA is TGTGCCAGCAGTGAACAGGGGGCGGGCTACACCTTC.

The J gene is TRBJ2-7, the V gene TRBV27; 9 nucleotides match TRBD2. The CDR3 totals 18 residues. The germline gives CDR1 MNHEY, CDR2 SMNVEV (reference sequence). The trim removed 6 bases at V and 1 base at J, leaving 16 bases unmatched. CDR3 amino acids: CASSAQGLAGMSSYEQYF. Here the CDR3 DNA reads TGTGCCAGCAGCGCCCAGGGGCTAGCGGGAATGTCGTCCTACGAGCAGTACTTC.

This chain uses TRBV12-3 or TRBV12-4 with TRBJ2-3, with TRBD2 identical over 7 bases. The CDR3 loop spans 14 amino acids. The ends lost 3 bases at V and 5 bases at J; junction bases unmatched: 5. CDR3 sequence: CASSFWGGKDTQYF. CDR3 in DNA: TGTGCCAGCAGTTTCTGGGGAGGGAAAGATACGCAGTATTTT.

The chain has TRBV6-1 and TRBJ2-6; no clear D gene. V was pared by 7 bases and J by 0 bases, with 7 bases between. This CDR3 is built from 14 residues. Germline loops: CDR1 MNHNS, CDR2 SASEGT. CDR3 sequence: CASIKTSGANVLTF. CDR3 bases: TGTGCCAGCATAAAGACCTCTGGGGCCAACGTCCTGACTTTC.

The gene calls are TRBV5-6 and TRBJ2-7; D assignment may be TRBD1 or TRBD2 (5 bases each). The CDR3 sequence is 12 residues long. Germline V CDR1 and CDR2: SGHDT, YYEEEE. The V end lost 3 bases, the J end lost 8 bases, and 12 bases lay between the germline ends. The CDR3 nucleotides read TGTGCCAGCAGCTGGGGACCCGCACAGCAGTACTTC. Protein: CASSWGPAQQYF.

J is TRBJ2-1 and V is TRBV24-1; 10 bases align to TRBD2. The J segment lost 6 bases and the V segment lost 1 base, leaving 8 bases of the junction unmatched. From germline, CDR1 is KGHDR and CDR2 SFDVKD. This CDR3 spans 17 amino acids. DNA for the CDR3: TGTGCCACCAGTGATTTTAGGGCTAGCGGGAGTCGCAATGAGCAGTTCTTC. Translated: CATSDFRASGSRNEQFF.

The chain combines TRBV5-6 with TRBJ1-1, with unresolved D. V was clipped by 4 bases and J by 3 bases, with 10 bases between them. The germline CDR1 and CDR2 sequences are SGHDT and YYEEEE. The CDR3 runs 13 residues. In DNA, the CDR3 is TGTGCCAGCAGCGGTGGGAGGGACACTGAAGCTTTCTTT. Amino acid sequence: CASSGGRDTEAFF.

This clonotype showed up just once. The rearrangement links TRBV14 to TRBJ1-6; D might be TRBD1 (5 bases). Germline lookup yields CDR1 SGHDN and CDR2 FVKESK. V lost 4 bases and J 7 bases, leaving 14 bases between the germline ends. CDR3 length: 15 residues. CDR3 sequence: CASSLPGRTNSPLHF. The CDR3 DNA follows: TGTGCCAGCAGCCTCCCGGGACGGACAAATTCACCCCTCCACTTT.

The gene calls are TRBV7-2 and TRBJ2-7; 9 bases line up with TRBD2. V lost 7 bases to trimming and J lost 1 base; unmatched junction nucleotides: 2. The length of the CDR3 is 13 residues. Germline values: CDR1 SGHTA, CDR2 FQGNSA. The CDR3: CASNLAGSYEQYF. The CDR3 coding sequence is TGTGCCAGCAACCTAGCGGGATCCTACGAGCAGTACTTC.

The chain uses TRBV14 and TRBJ1-6; perhaps TRBD1 as D (6 bases). This CDR3 region has 15 residues. V was pared by 3 bases and J by 4 bases, with 10 bases between. Germline-derived CDR1 and CDR2 are SGHDN and FVKESK. The CDR3 protein is CASSHGQTYNSPLHF. In DNA form, the CDR3 reads TGTGCCAGCAGCCATGGACAGACTTATAATTCACCCCTCCACTTT.

The chain employs TRBV6-5 and TRBJ2-4, with 10 bases fitting TRBD2. V trimming: 6 bases; J trimming: 13 bases; junction bases outside the gene matches: 12. The CDR3 is 14 residues long. Germline V gives CDR1 MNHEY, CDR2 SVGAGI. CDR3 DNA sequence: TGTGCCAGCAGGGCTAGCGGGGGCTACAATGAGCAGTACTTC. Translating it yields CASRASGGYNEQYF.

CDR3 in DNA: TGCGCCAGCAGCTTGGAGGGGGCAGGGGGTTCGGGTCAGCCCCAGCATTTT. This translates into CASSLEGAGGSGQPQHF. This chain connects TRBV5-1 to TRBJ1-5; TRBD1 matches at 7 bases. J lost 6 bases, V lost 0 bases, and 12 bases had no gene match. This CDR3 has 17 amino acids. The germline V gene encodes CDR1 SGHRS and CDR2 YFSETQ.

The rearrangement joins TRBV29-1 to TRBJ2-5; the match to TRBD1 covers 10 bases. V trimming: 7 bases; J trimming: 5 bases; junction bases outside the gene matches: 7. The CDR3 has 13 amino acids. Germline values: CDR1 SQVTM, CDR2 ANQGSEA. CDR3 sequence reads: CSARQGASETQYF. CDR3 coding DNA: TGCAGCGCCCGACAGGGGGCTTCCGAGACCCAGTACTTC.

This rearrangement joins TRBV5-1 to TRBJ2-2; 7 bases are shared with TRBD1. V trimming: 2 bases; J trimming: 1 base; junction bases outside the gene matches: 11. The V gene's germline CDR1 is SGHRS and CDR2 YFSETQ. The CDR3 length is 18 residues. DNA of the CDR3: TGCGCCAGCAGCTTACCGGGACAGCGAAATTTGAACACCGGGGAGCTGTTTTTT. Protein: CASSLPGQRNLNTGELFF.

The chain carries TRBV11-2 and TRBJ2-4; D gene unclear. The CDR3 totals 13 residues. In germline, CDR1 is SGHAT, CDR2 FQNNGV. V shed 8 bases and J shed 13 bases, with 21 bases lying between them. The CDR3 protein is CASAPGTYAQQYF. CDR3 sequence (DNA): TGTGCCAGCGCCCCAGGCACTTACGCACAGCAGTACTTC.

The V and J genes are TRBV20-1 and TRBJ1-1; TRBD1 might be the D (5 bases). CDR1 and CDR2 (germline): DFQATT, SNEGSKA (reference sequence). The CDR3 runs to 13 residues. V lost 6 bases, J lost 2 bases, and 13 bases lay in between. CDR3 residues: CSAIVDRNTEAFF. The CDR3 region has the DNA TGCAGTGCCATAGTAGACAGAAACACTGAAGCTTTCTTT.

Notes on this clonotype: A read error may produce the germline difference seen at one junction end. The gene calls are TRBV30 and TRBJ2-6, with D possibly TRBD1 on 5 matching bases. The germline V gene encodes CDR1 GTSNPN and CDR2 SVGIG (reference sequence). The CDR3 contains 16 residues. CDR3 region: CACWAGKGSGANVLIF. CDR3 bases: TGTGCCTGTTGGGCAGGGAAGGGCTCTGGGGCCAACGTCCTGATTTTC.

This chain uses TRBV5-1 with TRBJ1-2; 7 bases match TRBD1. V lost 2 bases and J lost 7; bases outside the gene matches: 8. The CDR3 is 14 residues long. The germline V gene encodes CDR1 SGHRS and CDR2 YFSETQ. Here the CDR3 reads CASSFTGTERGYTF. CDR3 nucleotides: TGCGCCAGCAGCTTCACCGGGACAGAACGTGGCTACACCTTC.

The chain combines TRBV28 with TRBJ2-1; D possibly matches TRBD1 or TRBD2 (5 bases each). From germline, CDR1 is MDHEN and CDR2 SYDVKM. CDR3 length: 17 amino acids. V was clipped by 1 base and J by 8 bases, with 21 bases between them. CDR3 coding DNA: TGTGCCAGCAGTTTATCGCAGGGAGAAGTCAACACTTATGAGCAGTTCTTC. Translating gives CASSLSQGEVNTYEQFF.

The chain carries TRBV7-2 and TRBJ2-1, with D perhaps TRBD1 (5 bases). The CDR3 has 16 residues. The ends were cut back, 3 bases at V and 7 bases at J, with 19 bases in the middle. Germline V gives CDR1 SGHTA, CDR2 FQGNSA. CDR3: CASSLAQAGPRNEQFF. CDR3 sequence (DNA): TGTGCCAGCAGCTTGGCGCAGGCAGGGCCTCGGAATGAGCAGTTCTTC.

Here the CDR3 reads CAISAGDPGANVLTF. The CDR3 DNA is TGTGCCATCAGTGCGGGGGACCCTGGGGCCAACGTCCTGACTTTC. The rearrangement uses TRBV10-3 and TRBJ2-6, with D possibly TRBD2 on 6 matching bases. This CDR3 is 15 amino acids long. Germline V lookup: CDR1 ENHRY, CDR2 SYGVKD. The V end was cut by 4 bases, the J end by 2 bases, with 9 bases between.

The chain carries TRBV7-3 and TRBJ1-1; 8 bases line up with TRBD1. V was clipped by 2 bases and J by 0 bases; unmatched bases: 17. CDR3 length: 20 residues. Germline CDR1 SGHTA, CDR2 FQGTGA. Here the CDR3 reads CASSLEGQGRFHSMNTEAFF. CDR3 DNA: TGTGCCAGCAGCTTAGAAGGACAGGGAAGGTTCCACAGCATGAACACTGAAGCTTTCTTT. The full variable domain, in which reference TRBV7-3 and TRBJ1-1 provide the parts outside the CDR3, is GAGVSQTPSNKVTEKGKYVELRCDPISGHTALYWYRQSLGQGPEFLIYFQGTGAADDSGLPNDRFFAVRPEGSVSTLKIQRTERGDSAVYLCASSLEGQGRFHSMNTEAFFGQGTRLTVV.